The T cell receptor beta chain described here comes from a study of patients and donors after allogeneic stem cell transplantation. A single record per CDR3 protein comes from TCRdb applying MiXCR to the RT-PCR reads. The sample yields some 160,000 distinct CDR3 sequences, approximately 24% seen once. This clonotype was seen more than once but under ten times. The CDR3 has 15 residues. Germline CDR1 is WSHSY and CDR2 is SAAADI. J was trimmed by 1 base and V by 2 bases; bases with no gene match: 3. This clonotype was obtained from a human donor who was either an allogeneic HSCT recipient or a stem cell or donor lymphocyte infusion donor (not recorded which). It is not recorded whose cells these are; they may come from a transplant donor. The rearrangement joins TRBV10-2 to TRBJ2-5, with 8 positions matching TRBD2. The sequencing input was blood, either unsorted or a sorted T cell fraction (not recorded which). The CDR3 nucleotides are TGCGCCAGCAGTGAGACCGGGAGGGCCCAAGAGACCCAGTACTTC. It is translated as CASSETGRAQETQYF.